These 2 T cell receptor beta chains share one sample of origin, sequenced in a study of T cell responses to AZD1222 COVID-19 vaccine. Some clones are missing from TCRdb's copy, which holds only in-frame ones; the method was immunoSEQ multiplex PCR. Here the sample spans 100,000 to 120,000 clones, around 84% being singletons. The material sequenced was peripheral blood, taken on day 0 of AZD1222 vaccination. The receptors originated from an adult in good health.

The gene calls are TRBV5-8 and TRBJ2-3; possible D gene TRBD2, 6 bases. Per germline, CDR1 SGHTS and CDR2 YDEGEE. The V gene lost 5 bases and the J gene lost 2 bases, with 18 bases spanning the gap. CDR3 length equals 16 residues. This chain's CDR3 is CASRAGQSGVTDTQYF. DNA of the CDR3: TGTGCCAGCAGAGCAGGCCAGTCGGGAGTCACAGATACGCAGTATTTT.

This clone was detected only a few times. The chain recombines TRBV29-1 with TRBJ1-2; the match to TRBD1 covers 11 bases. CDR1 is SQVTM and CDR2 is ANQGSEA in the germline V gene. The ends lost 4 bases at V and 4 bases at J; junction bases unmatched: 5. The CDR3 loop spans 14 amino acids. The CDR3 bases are TGCAGCGTTGCCGCCGGGACAGGGGGCTATGGCTACACCTTC. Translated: CSVAAGTGGYGYTF.